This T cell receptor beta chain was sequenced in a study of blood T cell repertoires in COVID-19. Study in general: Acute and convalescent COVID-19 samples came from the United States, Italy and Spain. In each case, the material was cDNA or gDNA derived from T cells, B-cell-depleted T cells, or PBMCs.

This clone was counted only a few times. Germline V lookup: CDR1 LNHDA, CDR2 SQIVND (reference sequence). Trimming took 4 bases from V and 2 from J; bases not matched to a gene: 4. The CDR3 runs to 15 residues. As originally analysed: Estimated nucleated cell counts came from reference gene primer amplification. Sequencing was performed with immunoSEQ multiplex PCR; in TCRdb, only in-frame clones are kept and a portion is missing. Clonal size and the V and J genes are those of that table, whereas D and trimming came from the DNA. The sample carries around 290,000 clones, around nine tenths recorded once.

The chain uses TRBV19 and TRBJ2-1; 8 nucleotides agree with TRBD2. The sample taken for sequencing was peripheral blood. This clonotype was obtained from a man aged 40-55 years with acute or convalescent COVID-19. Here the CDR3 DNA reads TGTGCCAGTAGTACCAGACTAGCGCCCTACAATGAGCAGTTCTTC. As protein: CASSTRLAPYNEQFF.